Shown below are 5 T cell receptor beta chains from a single sample sequenced in a study of blood T cell repertoires in COVID-19. Data came from immunoSEQ multiplex PCR; TCRdb stores just in-frame clones and leaves some out. The sample lists approximately 94,000 clones; around four fifths were seen once. The source material was peripheral blood. These TCRs come from a man aged 70-80 years with active or convalescent COVID-19.

This clone was seen a handful of times. The chain couples TRBV19 to TRBJ1-5; a weak D match, TRBD1 (6 bases). Germline CDR1 LNHDA, CDR2 SQIVND (reference sequence). V lost 6 bases and J 6 bases, leaving 9 bases between the germline ends. There are 12 residues in the CDR3. DNA for the CDR3: TGTGCCAGTAGACAGGGCGGTCAGCCCCAGCATTTT. It is translated as CASRQGGQPQHF.

The chain has TRBV2 and TRBJ2-7, with 8 nucleotides matching TRBD2. With 8 bases clipped from V and 4 bases from J, the junction kept 10 bases outside the gene matches. The CDR3 totals 14 residues. Germline V gene lookup returns CDR1 SNHLY and CDR2 FYNNEI. The CDR3 is CASCNSGGGYEQYF. The CDR3 nucleotides are TGTGCCAGCTGTAACAGCGGGGGAGGTTACGAGCAGTACTTC. Drawing the rest from reference TRBV2 and TRBJ2-7, the complete variable domain is EPEVTQTPSHQVTQMGQEVILRCVPISNHLYFYWYRQILGQKVEFLVSFYNNEISEKSEIFDDQFSVERPDGSNFTLKIRSTKLEDSAMYFCASCNSGGGYEQYFGPGTRLTVT.

This chain links TRBV5-1 with TRBJ2-1, with D uncertain. V was cut by 0 bases and J by 3 bases, with 7 bases left in between. Germline lookup yields CDR1 SGHRS and CDR2 YFSETQ. This CDR3 comprises 14 residues. The CDR3 nucleotides read TGCGCCAGCAGCTTGGCGCAGGTCTACAATGAGCAGTTCTTC. The encoded protein is CASSLAQVYNEQFF.

J is TRBJ1-2 and V is TRBV23-1; the D gene is possibly TRBD1 (5 bases). TRBV23-1 carries the ORF label, with uncertain function. CDR3 size: 16 residues. The germline V and J ends were trimmed by 1 base and 2 bases, with 14 bases remaining between them. The CDR3 DNA is TGCGCCAGCAGTCAATACCCGGGAGAGGGGAACTATGGCTACACCTTC. Translation gives CASSQYPGEGNYGYTF.

The chain has TRBV11-2 and TRBJ2-7; 12 nucleotides line up with TRBD1. CDR1 SGHAT and CDR2 FQNNGV come from the germline V gene. The trim removed 4 bases at V and 7 bases at J, leaving 5 bases unmatched. The CDR3 is 14 residues long. CDR3 bases: TGTGCCAGCAGCTACGGGACAGGGGGCAGGGAGCAGTACTTC. Translating gives CASSYGTGGREQYF.